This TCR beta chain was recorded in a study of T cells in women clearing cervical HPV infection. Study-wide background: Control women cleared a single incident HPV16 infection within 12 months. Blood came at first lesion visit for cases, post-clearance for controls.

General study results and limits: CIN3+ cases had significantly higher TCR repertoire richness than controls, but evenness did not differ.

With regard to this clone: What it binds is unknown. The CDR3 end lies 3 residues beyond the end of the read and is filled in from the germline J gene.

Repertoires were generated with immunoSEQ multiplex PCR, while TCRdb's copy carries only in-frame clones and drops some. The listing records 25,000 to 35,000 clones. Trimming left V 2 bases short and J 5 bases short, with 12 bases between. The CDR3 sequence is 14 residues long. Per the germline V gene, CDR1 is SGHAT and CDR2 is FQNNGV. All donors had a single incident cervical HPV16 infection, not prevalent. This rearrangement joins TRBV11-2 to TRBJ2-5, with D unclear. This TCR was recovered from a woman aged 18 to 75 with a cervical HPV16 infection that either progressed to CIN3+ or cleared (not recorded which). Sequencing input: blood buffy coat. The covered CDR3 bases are TGTGCCAGCAGCTTATCGACCATGCGGGAGACC. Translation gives CASSLSTMRET. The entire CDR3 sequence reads CASSLSTMRETQYF.